This T cell receptor beta chain derives from a study of blood T cell repertoires in COVID-19 (dated by TCRdb to about 2020). For the study in its entirety: Samples from collaborators originated in the United States, Italy and Spain and spanned both the acute and convalescent phases of COVID-19. The material from the prospective study consisted of cDNA or gDNA derived from T cells, B-cell-depleted T cells, or PBMCs. The dataset comprised deeply sampled blood TCRbeta repertoires from subjects exposed to, actively infected with, or recovered from COVID-19. A freely available public database, intended as a resource for researchers studying the immune response to SARS-CoV-2, is where the repertoires were released. Samples were obtained from the ongoing ImmuneRACE study (first 160 participants) and from roughly 1,300 subjects provided by 6 global collaborators. The sample metadata nearly always contained a de-identified subject ID, COVID-19 status, age in years and sex. HLA class I and class II types, where available, came from metadata supplied by the sample provider rather than from assay-based typing.

V is shortened by 0 bases, J by 3 bases, and the region joining them spans 13 bases. The germline V gene specifies SGHRS as CDR1 and YFSETQ as CDR2. The CDR3 spans 16 residues, from the cysteine through the phenylalanine. Only CDR3 DNA remains: 48 bases, in frame from the first base. Summary of the overall study and its limitations: How much clinical and demographic metadata was included differed by source and by participant, and the metadata was provided uncurated.

TCRbeta CDR3 regions were amplified from genomic DNA by means of the immunoSEQ Assay, a bias-controlled multiplex PCR. The paper's processing steps were these. The number of nucleated cells in each sample was estimated by amplification of reference gene primers within the assay. Sequence reads were collapsed and filtered to measure the absolute abundance of every unique TCRbeta CDR3 rearrangement. For each sample, productive Simpson clonality was calculated as the square root of Simpson's diversity index across productive rearrangements. Here the immuneACCESS table is served through TCRdb, limited to in-frame sequences with V and J called. Missing clones are a known gap in these copies; in checked studies unresolved V genes cover under half, and the rest lacks a known reason. V and J calls and clone size are as listed in that table; D and trimming were resolved from the DNA. The sample profile shows approximately 220,000 clones; under 90% of them were found once. The biggest ten clones account for roughly 4% of the sample.

In the prospective study, participants were roughly 18 to 90 years old, resided in about two dozen geographic areas of the United States, and were enrolled through a virtual design. In the prospective study, cohorts were assigned on the basis of participant-reported clinical history obtained from a screening survey and a study questionnaire. In the prospective study, whole blood, serum and a nasopharyngeal or oropharyngeal swab were collected from each participant by mobile phlebotomists. Prospective study participants could optionally give additional blood draws and questionnaires over a roughly 2-month period. Before DNA extraction, prospective study blood samples were shipped either frozen or at room temperature. As concerns this clone: The antigen this receptor binds is unknown. Within one base of it there is no much larger clone, and no base qualities were kept.

The chain joins TRBV5-1 to TRBJ1-3; tentative D gene TRBD1, with 6 bases matching. The sequence was obtained from a woman aged 25 to 39 with acute COVID-19. The specimen was PBMCs or T cells enriched from blood (not recorded which). The CDR3 reads as follows: CASSLAGVRVGNTIYF. The DNA sequence is TGCGCCAGCAGCTTGGCAGGGGTTCGGGTTGGAAACACCATATATTTT.